This TCR beta chain emerged from a study of CD8+CD57+ T cells in acquired aplastic anemia. Looked up from germline, CDR1 is SGHTA and CDR2 is FQGTGA. This CDR3 is built from 15 residues. The study profiled TCR beta VDJ and CDR3 using genomic DNA as template. TCRdb itself ran the reads through MiXCR, one entry per CDR3 protein. The table records 68,000 or so distinct CDR3 sequences, around half of them present only once. Input material: sorted CD4+, CD8+, or CD8+CD57+ T cells (not recorded which) from PBMCs. The V and J genes are TRBV7-3 and TRBJ2-5; D may be TRBD2 (6 bases). This clonotype was obtained from a human donor in good health, serving as a control. CDR3 sequence (DNA): TGTGCTAGTGGGGCGTCGGGGGAGCTGAGGGAGACCCAGTACTTC. Protein product: CASGASGELRETQYF. The full variable domain, completed using reference TRBV7-3 and TRBJ2-5, is GAGVSQTPSNKVTEKGKYVELRCDPISGHTALYWYRQSLGQGPEFLIYFQGTGAADDSGLPNDRFFAVRPEGSVSTLKIQRTERGDSAVYLCASGASGELRETQYFGPGTRLLVL.